This T cell receptor beta chain was retrieved from a study of T cell repertoires in cytomegalovirus infection. Study-wide context: Through public TCR beta signatures, both CMV infection and matching HLA type were indicated.

Study-wide results and limits: Frequencies of public TCR beta families were cumulated, and this identified carriers of CMV plus the relevant HLA. CMV-specific TCR beta clonotypes restricted by HLA-C were the ones dominating the ex vivo response.

This clonotype has ten or more counts. Its antigen remains unidentified. MiXCR, applied by TCRdb to the reads, yields one record per CDR3 protein. The profile shows around 450,000 distinct CDR3 sequences, approximately 30% of them singletons. Germline values: CDR1 MNHEY, CDR2 SVGAGI. The J segment lost 5 bases and the V segment lost 5 bases, leaving 4 bases of the junction unmatched. This CDR3 has 13 residues. Sequenced sample: PBMCs. This chain connects TRBV6-5 to TRBJ2-7, with 9 bases fitting TRBD1. This receptor was obtained from a human donor in good health (CMV status not recorded). Some clones in this sample may be carry-over from other donors' samples. The CDR3 reads CASSRDRAHEQYF. As DNA, the CDR3 is TGTGCCAGCAGTAGGGACAGGGCCCACGAGCAGTACTTC.